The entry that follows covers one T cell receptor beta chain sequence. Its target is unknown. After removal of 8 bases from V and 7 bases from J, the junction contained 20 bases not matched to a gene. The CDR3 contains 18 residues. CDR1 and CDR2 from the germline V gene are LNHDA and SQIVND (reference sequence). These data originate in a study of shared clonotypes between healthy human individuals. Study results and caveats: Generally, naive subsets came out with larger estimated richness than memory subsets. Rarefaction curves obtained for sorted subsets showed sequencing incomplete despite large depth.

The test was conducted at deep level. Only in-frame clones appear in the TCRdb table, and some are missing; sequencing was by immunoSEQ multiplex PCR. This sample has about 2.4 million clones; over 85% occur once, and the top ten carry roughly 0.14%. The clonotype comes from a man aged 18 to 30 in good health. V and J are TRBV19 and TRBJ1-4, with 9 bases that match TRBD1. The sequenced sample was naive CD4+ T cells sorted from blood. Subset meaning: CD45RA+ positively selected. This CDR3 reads CASSAYRDRDVIIEKLFF. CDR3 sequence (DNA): TGTGCCAGTTCCGCCTACCGGGACAGGGATGTGATAATTGAAAAACTGTTTTTT.